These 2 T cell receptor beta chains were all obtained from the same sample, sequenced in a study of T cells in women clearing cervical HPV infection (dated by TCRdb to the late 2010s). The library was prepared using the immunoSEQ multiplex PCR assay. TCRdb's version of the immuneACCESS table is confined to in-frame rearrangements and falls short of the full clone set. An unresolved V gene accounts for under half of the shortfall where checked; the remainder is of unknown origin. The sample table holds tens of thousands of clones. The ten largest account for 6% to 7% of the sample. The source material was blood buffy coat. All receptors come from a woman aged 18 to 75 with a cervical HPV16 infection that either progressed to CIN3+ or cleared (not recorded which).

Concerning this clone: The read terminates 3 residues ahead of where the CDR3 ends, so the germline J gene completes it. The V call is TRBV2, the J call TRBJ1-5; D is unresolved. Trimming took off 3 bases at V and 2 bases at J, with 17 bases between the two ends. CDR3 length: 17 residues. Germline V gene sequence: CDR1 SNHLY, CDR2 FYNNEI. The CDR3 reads CASSDVPALGGNQPQHF. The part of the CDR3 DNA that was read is TGTGCCAGCAGTGATGTCCCAGCGCTAGGAGGCAATCAGCCC.

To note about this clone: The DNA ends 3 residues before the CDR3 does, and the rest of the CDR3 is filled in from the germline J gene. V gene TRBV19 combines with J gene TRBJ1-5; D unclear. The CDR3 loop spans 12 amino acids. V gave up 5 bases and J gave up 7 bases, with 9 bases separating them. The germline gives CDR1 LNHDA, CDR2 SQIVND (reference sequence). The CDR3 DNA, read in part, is TGTGCCAGTAGTGAGAGGGTACAGCCC. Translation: CASSERVQP. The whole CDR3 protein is CASSERVQPQHF.